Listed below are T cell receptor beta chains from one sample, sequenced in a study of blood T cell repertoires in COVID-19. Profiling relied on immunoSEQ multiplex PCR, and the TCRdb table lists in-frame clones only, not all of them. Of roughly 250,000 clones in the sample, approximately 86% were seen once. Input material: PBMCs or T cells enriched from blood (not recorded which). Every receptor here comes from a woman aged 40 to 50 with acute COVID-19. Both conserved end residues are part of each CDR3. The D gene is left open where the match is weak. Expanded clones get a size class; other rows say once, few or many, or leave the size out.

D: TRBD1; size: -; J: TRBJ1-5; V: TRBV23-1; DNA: TGCGCCAGCAGTCAATCGAGGACAGGTAATCAGCCCCAGCATTTT; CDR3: CASSQSRTGNQPQHF
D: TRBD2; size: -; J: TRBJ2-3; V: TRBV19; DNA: TGTGCCAGTAGTATAGCCCCGCAGGTTACGGGAGGCTCAGATACGCAGTATTTT; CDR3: CASSIAPQVTGGSDTQYF
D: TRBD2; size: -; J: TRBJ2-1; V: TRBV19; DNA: TGTGCCAGTAGTAGTGGCCGACTAGCGGGAGACAATGAGCAGTTCTTC; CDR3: CASSSGRLAGDNEQFF
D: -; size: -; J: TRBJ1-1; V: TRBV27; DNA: TGTGCCAGCAGTTTATTCCCTGAGACAGCGAACACTGAAGCTTTCTTT; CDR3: CASSLFPETANTEAFF
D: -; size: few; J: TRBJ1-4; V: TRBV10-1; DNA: TGCGCCAGCAGTGAATCCGGACGGGAGGAAAAACTGTTTTTT; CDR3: CASSESGREEKLFF
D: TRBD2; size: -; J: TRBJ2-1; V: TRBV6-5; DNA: TGTGCCAGCAGTTATGGGACTAGCGGGAGCATATATGAGCAGTTCTTC; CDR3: CASSYGTSGSIYEQFF
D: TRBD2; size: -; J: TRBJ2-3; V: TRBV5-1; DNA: TGCGCCAGCAGCTCCCTAGCGGCAGGCACAGATACGCAGTATTTT; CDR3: CASSSLAAGTDTQYF
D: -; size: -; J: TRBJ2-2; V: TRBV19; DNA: TGTGCCACTCGGACTATCCCCCGAAGCGGGGAGCTGTTTTTT; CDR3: CATRTIPRSGELFF
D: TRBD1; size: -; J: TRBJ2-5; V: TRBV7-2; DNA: TGTGCCAGCAGCTTAGCGCTCCGGCAGGGGGAGGAGACCCAGTACTTC; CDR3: CASSLALRQGEETQYF
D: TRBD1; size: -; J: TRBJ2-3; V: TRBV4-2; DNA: TGTGCCAGCAGCCCTTTGGGGACAGGGGTTTCAGATACGCAGTATTTT; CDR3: CASSPLGTGVSDTQYF
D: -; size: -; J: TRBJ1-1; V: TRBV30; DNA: TGTGCCTGGGGGGGCGGGGAAGCTTTCTTT; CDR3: CAWGGGEAFF
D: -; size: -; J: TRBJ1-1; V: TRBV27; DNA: TGTGCCAGCAGTTTAACAGGGTTGAACACTGAAGCTTTCTTT; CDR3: CASSLTGLNTEAFF
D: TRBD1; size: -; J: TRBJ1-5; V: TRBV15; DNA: TGTGCCACCAGCACAGGGACAGCTTATCAGCCCCAGCATTTT; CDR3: CATSTGTAYQPQHF
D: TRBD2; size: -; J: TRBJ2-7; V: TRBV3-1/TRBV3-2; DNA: TGTGCCAGCAGCCAAGGGACTAGCGGGGAGACCTACGAGCAGTACTTC; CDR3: CASSQGTSGETYEQYF
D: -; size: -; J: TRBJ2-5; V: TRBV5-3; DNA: TGTGCCAGAAGCAGAACGACTAGTTTGGAGACCCAGTACTTC; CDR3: CARSRTTSLETQYF
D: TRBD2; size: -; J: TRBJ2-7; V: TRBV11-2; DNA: TGTGCCAGCAGCTTAGATCCTAGCGGGGTTAGCTCCTACGAGCAGTACTTC; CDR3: CASSLDPSGVSSYEQYF
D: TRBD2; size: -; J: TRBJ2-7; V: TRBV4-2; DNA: TGTGCCAGCAGCGGCGGACTAGCGGGAGGCTACGAGCAGTACTTC; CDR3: CASSGGLAGGYEQYF
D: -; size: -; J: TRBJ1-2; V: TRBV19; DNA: TGTGCCAGTAATCAGGGGCTGAAGTATGGCTACACCTTC; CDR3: CASNQGLKYGYTF
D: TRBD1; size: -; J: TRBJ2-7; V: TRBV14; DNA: TGTGCCAGCAGCGGCCGGGACAGGGACCAGTACTTC; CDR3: CASSGRDRDQYF
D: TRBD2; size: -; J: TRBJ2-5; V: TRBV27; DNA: TGTGCCAGCAGTTTTGAGCCGGGACTAGCTGGGGAGACCCAGTACTTC; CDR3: CASSFEPGLAGETQYF
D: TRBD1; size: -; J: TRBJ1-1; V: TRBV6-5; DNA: TGTGCCAGCATGCGGCTTGACAGGGGAGCTTTCTTT; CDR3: CASMRLDRGAFF
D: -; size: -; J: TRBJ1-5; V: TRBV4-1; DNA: TGCGCCAGCAGGGAACTAGGCGGCAATCAGCCCCAGCATTTT; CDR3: CASRELGGNQPQHF
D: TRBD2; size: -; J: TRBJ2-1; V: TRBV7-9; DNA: TGTGCCAGCAGCCTCGGGGGGGGCTCCTACAATGAGCAGTTCTTC; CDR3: CASSLGGGSYNEQFF
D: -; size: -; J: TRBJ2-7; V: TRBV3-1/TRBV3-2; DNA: TGTGCCAGCAGCCACCTGAGCCTCTACGAGCAGTACTTC; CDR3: CASSHLSLYEQYF
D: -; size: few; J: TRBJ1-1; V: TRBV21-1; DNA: TGTGCCAGCAGCAAAGAGGTAGGAGGGGAAGAACGTACTGAAGCTTTCTTT; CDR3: CASSKEVGGEERTEAFF
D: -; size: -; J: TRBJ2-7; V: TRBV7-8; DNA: TGTGCCAGCAGCCGAGGGCGGGACCGAAACTACGAGCAGTACTTC; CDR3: CASSRGRDRNYEQYF
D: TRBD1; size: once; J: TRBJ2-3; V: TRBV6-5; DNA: TGTGCCAGCTCCCGAGAGGGGGCTAGGACAGATACGCAGTATTTT; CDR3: CASSREGARTDTQYF
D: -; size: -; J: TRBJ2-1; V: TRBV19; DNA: TGTGCCAGTAGTATAGAGCTAAAAGTCCGCGATGAGCAGTTCTTC; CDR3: CASSIELKVRDEQFF
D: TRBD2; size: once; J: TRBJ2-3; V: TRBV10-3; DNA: TGTGCCATCAGGGCGGGGGCAGATACGCAGTATTTT; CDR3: CAIRAGADTQYF
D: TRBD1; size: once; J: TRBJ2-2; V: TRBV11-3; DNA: TGTGCCAGCAGCGAGGACAGGGGTTTCACCGGGGAGCTGTTTTTT; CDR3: CASSEDRGFTGELFF
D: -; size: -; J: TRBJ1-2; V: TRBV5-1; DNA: TGCGCCAGCAGCTTGGGCGGGACGGACTATGGCTACACCTTC; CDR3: CASSLGGTDYGYTF
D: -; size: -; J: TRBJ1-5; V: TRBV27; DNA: TGTGCCAGTGGGGTGAGGGCAGGCCAGCCCCAGCATTTT; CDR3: CASGVRAGQPQHF
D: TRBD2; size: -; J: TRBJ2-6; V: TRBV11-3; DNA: TGTGCCAGCAGACCGGGAGGAACCTTCTCTGGGGCCAACGTCCTGACTTTC; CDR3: CASRPGGTFSGANVLTF
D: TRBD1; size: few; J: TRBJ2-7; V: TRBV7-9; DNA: TGTGCCAGCAGCTTCGAGACAGGGGGCTACGAGCAGTACTTC; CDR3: CASSFETGGYEQYF
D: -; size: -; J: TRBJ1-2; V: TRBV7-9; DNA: TGTGCCAGCAGCCTATGGACAGATGGCTACACCTTC; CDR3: CASSLWTDGYTF
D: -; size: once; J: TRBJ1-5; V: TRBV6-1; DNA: TGTGCCAGCAGTGAGGGACTCCGGTCCCAGCCCCAGCATTTT; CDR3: CASSEGLRSQPQHF
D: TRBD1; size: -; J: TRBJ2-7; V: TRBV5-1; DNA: TGCGCCAGCAGCGAGGGACAGGAGGTACTCGCCTACGAGCAGTACTTC; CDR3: CASSEGQEVLAYEQYF
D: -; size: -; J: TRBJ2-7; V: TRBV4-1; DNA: TGCGCCAGCAGCCAAGAAAGTTCTAGCGAAACCTACGAGCAGTACTTC; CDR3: CASSQESSSETYEQYF
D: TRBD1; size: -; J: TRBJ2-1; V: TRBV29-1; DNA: TGCAGCGTTGATGGGACAGGGATGGGAAATGAGCAGTTCTTC; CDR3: CSVDGTGMGNEQFF
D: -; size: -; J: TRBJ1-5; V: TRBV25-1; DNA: TGTGCCAGCAGTGACGGACGGAGGAATCAGCCCCAGCATTTT; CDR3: CASSDGRRNQPQHF
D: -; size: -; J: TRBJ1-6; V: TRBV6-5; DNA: TGTGCCAGCAGTACCGGGGGTTCACCCCTCCACTTT; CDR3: CASSTGGSPLHF
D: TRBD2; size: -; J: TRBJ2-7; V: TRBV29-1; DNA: TGCAGCGTAAGGAGCCTAGCGGGAGAGGGTGAGCAGTACTTC; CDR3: CSVRSLAGEGEQYF
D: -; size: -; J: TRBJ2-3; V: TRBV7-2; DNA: TGTGCCAGCAGCTTAGTCGCCGGCCGGGAGAGAGACACAGATACGCAGTATTTT; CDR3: CASSLVAGRERDTDTQYF
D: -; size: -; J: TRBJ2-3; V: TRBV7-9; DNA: TGTGCCAGCACCGCTGTCGGGGATACGCAGTATTTT; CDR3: CASTAVGDTQYF
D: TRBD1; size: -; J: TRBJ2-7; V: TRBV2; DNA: TGTGCCAGCAGTGAGGACAGGAGGAGAGGCGAGCAGTACTTC; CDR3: CASSEDRRRGEQYF
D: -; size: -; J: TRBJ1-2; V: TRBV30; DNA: TGTGCCTGGAGTCCCGCGTCTAGCGGCTACACCTTC; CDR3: CAWSPASSGYTF
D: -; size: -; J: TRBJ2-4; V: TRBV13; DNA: TGTGCCAGCAGCCCACGGACAGTAGCCAAAAACATTCAGTACTTC; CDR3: CASSPRTVAKNIQYF
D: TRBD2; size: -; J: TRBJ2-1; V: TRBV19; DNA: TGTGCCAGTAGTAATAAGCTAGCGGGAGGGCATGAGCAGTTCTTC; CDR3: CASSNKLAGGHEQFF
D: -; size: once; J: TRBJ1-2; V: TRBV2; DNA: TGTGCCAGCAGTGATACCCCGGAGGTCTATGGCTACACCTTC; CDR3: CASSDTPEVYGYTF
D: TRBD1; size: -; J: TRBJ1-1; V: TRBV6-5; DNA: TGTGCCAGCAGTTGGACAGGGGGATTGAACACTGAAGCTTTCTTT; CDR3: CASSWTGGLNTEAFF
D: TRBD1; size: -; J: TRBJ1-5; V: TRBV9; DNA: TGTGCCAGCAGCGCCTCCACAGGGGAGCCCCAGCATTTT; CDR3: CASSASTGEPQHF
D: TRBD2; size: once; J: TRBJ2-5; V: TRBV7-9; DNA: TGTGCCAGCAGCTCTCAGACTAGCGGGAGCCCCTGGTCAGAGACCCAGTACTTC; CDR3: CASSSQTSGSPWSETQYF
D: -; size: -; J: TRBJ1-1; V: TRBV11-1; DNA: TGTGCCAGCAGCTCCATGGGGGCTCTGGCTGAAGCTTTCTTT; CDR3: CASSSMGALAEAFF
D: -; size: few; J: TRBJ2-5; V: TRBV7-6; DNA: TGTGCCAGCAGCTTACTTCAGGGGCTCCGTGAGACCCAGTACTTC; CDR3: CASSLLQGLRETQYF
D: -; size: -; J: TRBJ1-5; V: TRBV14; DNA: TGTGCCAGCAGCCAAGGAAGGCAGCTACGCTACGGGCAGCCCCAGCATTTT; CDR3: CASSQGRQLRYGQPQHF